This T cell receptor (beta chain) originates from a study of T cells after yellow fever vaccination. TCRdb used MiXCR to reprocess the 5' RACE reads, holding one entry per CDR3 protein. The sample contains tens of thousands of distinct CDR3 sequences, 7.5% to 9% of which appear only once. This CDR3 comprises 17 residues. Germline V gene sequence: CDR1 SGDLS, CDR2 YYNGEE. V lost 0 bases to trimming and J lost 5 bases; unmatched junction nucleotides: 6. The receptor was isolated from a man aged 25-40 years who received the YFV17D yellow fever vaccine. The chain combines TRBV9 with TRBJ2-2; 11 positions agree with TRBD2. The starting material was CD8+ T cells sorted from PBMCs, obtained on the day of the yellow fever booster vaccination. The DNA for the CDR3 is TGTGCCAGCAGCGTAGCTACTTTAGCGGGAGGGACCGGGGAGCTGTTTTTT. Translated, it gives CASSVATLAGGTGELFF.